This entry lists 24 T cell receptor beta chains sequenced from one sample in a study of T cells after yellow fever vaccination. TCRdb fed the 5' RACE reads into MiXCR, producing one record per CDR3 protein. The sample contains fewer than 350,000 distinct CDR3 sequences, 8.5% to 10% of which appear only once. The sample consisted of PBMCs, taken on the day of the first yellow fever vaccination. Every receptor here comes from a man between 18 and 35 years old who received the YFV17D yellow fever vaccine.

Details on this clonotype: A read error is possible here, since a much larger clone lies one base away. V usage is TRBV12-3 or TRBV12-4 and J usage is TRBJ2-1; 7 bases agree with TRBD1. CDR3 length equals 14 residues. V gave up 4 bases and J gave up 8 bases; unmatched junction bases: 8. Here the CDR3 DNA reads TGTGCCAGCAGTTCTGGATACGGGACAGATGAGCAGTTCTTC. Residues: CASSSGYGTDEQFF.

The gene calls are TRBV11-2 and TRBJ1-2, with TRBD1 matching over 7 bases. V lost 5 bases and J lost 4; bases outside the gene matches: 7. Germline CDR1 reads SGHAT; CDR2 reads FQNNGV. The CDR3 is 14 residues long. CDR3 loop: CASSRERTGYGYTF. In DNA form, the CDR3 reads TGTGCCAGCAGCCGTGAGAGGACAGGCTATGGCTACACCTTC. Filled out from reference TRBV11-2 and TRBJ1-2, the complete variable domain reads EAGVAQSPRYKIIEKRQSVAFWCNPISGHATLYWYQQILGQGPKLLIQFQNNGVVDDSQLPKDRFSAERLKGVDSTLKIQPAKLEDSAVYLCASSRERTGYGYTFGSGTRLTVV.

At least ten counts were recorded for this clonotype. CDR3 region: CASSYSEPTEGYQETQYF. As DNA, the CDR3 is TGTGCCAGCAGTTACTCGGAGCCTACAGAAGGGTACCAAGAGACCCAGTACTTC. The chain is built from TRBV6-2 or TRBV6-3 and TRBJ2-5; D gene ambiguous. Germline loops: CDR1 MNHEY, CDR2 SVGEGT. This CDR3 comprises 18 residues. The ends were cut back, 0 bases at V and 0 bases at J, with 17 bases in the middle.

This clonotype showed up many times. The chain links TRBV5-6 to TRBJ2-6; D perhaps matches TRBD1 (6 bases). V lost 5 bases and J lost 3, with 12 bases in between. This CDR3 has 15 amino acids. Looked up from germline, CDR1 is SGHDT and CDR2 is YYEEEE. The CDR3 DNA reads as TGTGCCAGCAGTTTGCAGGGGAGTGGGGCCAACGTCCTGACTTTC. Amino acids: CASSLQGSGANVLTF. The full variable domain, in which reference TRBV5-6 and TRBJ2-6 provide the parts outside the CDR3, is DAGVTQSPTHLIKTRGQQVTLRCSPKSGHDTVSWYQQALGQGPQFIFQYYEEEERQRGNFPDRFSGHQFPNYSSELNVNALLLGDSALYLCASSLQGSGANVLTFGAGSRLTVL.

The rearrangement uses TRBV19 and TRBJ1-2, with a weak D call TRBD1 (5 bases). There are 13 residues in the CDR3. Germline lookup yields CDR1 LNHDA and CDR2 SQIVND (reference sequence). Trimming left V 6 bases short and J 8 bases short, with 16 bases between. The DNA of the CDR3 is TGTGCCAGTAGGCTCGAGGGGCGCCTCGGCTACACCTTC. It yields the protein CASRLEGRLGYTF.

Of note for this clonotype: Sequence at one end of the junction differs from germline and may be a read error. The rearrangement links TRBV4-3 to TRBJ2-5; possibly TRBD2 for D (5 bases). CDR1 and CDR2 from the germline V gene are LGHNA and YSLEER. The CDR3 has 14 residues. The CDR3 region is CASSLSIDRAPRDF. The CDR3 DNA follows: TGCGCCAGCAGCCTTAGTATAGACCGGGCTCCGAGGGACTTC.

V is TRBV5-1 and J is TRBJ2-5, with D tentatively TRBD1 (5 bases). The length of the CDR3 is 16 residues. Germline CDR1 is SGHRS and CDR2 is YFSETQ. The V and J ends lost 0 bases and 4 bases respectively, with 16 bases between them. The CDR3 region has the DNA TGCGCCAGCAGCTTGGCCGCCCCTGGGGCGCGAGAGACCCAGTACTTC. This gives the protein CASSLAAPGARETQYF.

The chain uses TRBV5-1 and TRBJ1-1; no clear D. Germline V gene sequence: CDR1 SGHRS, CDR2 YFSETQ. This CDR3 has 15 amino acids. V lost 0 bases and J lost 0, with 9 bases in between. This chain's CDR3 is CASSLAAQMNTEAFF. The CDR3 coding sequence is TGCGCCAGCAGCTTGGCCGCGCAAATGAACACTGAAGCTTTCTTT.

This clonotype was seen repeatedly, ten times or more. The chain combines TRBV12-3 or TRBV12-4 with TRBJ1-1; no firm D call. The CDR3 is made up of 15 amino acids. Trimming took 7 bases from V and 2 from J, leaving 17 bases between them. CDR3: CASTQSVVPNTEAFF. The CDR3 region has the DNA TGTGCCAGCACCCAAAGTGTAGTGCCCAACACTGAAGCTTTCTTT.

J is TRBJ2-1 and V is TRBV20-1; 12 nucleotides match TRBD2. CDR3 size: 15 residues. With 3 bases clipped from V and 7 bases from J, the junction kept 7 bases outside the gene matches. Germline CDR1 is DFQATT and CDR2 is SNEGSKA (reference sequence). The CDR3 DNA reads TGCAGTGCTAGTACCGCTAGCGGGGGGGTGAATGAGCAGTTCTTC. It is translated as CSASTASGGVNEQFF.

This clonotype was seen at least ten times. The chain uses TRBV29-1 and TRBJ1-1, with D unresolved. CDR1 is SQVTM and CDR2 is ANQGSEA in the germline V gene. Trimming shortened V by 7 bases and J by 2 bases, and 14 bases separated the two germline ends. This CDR3 contains 13 residues. CDR3 bases: TGCAGCGCTCCCCCGGCCGCCAACACTGAAGCTTTCTTT. This gives the protein CSAPPAANTEAFF.

This chain links TRBV29-1 with TRBJ2-3; 8 bases are shared with TRBD2. The CDR3 contains 17 residues. Germline V gives CDR1 SQVTM, CDR2 ANQGSEA. V gave up 4 bases and J gave up 7 bases; unmatched junction bases: 19. The CDR3, as DNA: TGCAGCGTTGCCGGAACCGGACTAGCTCCCTTAGGGTATACGCAGTATTTT. Its translation is CSVAGTGLAPLGYTQYF.

A few counts support this clonotype. V gene TRBV7-2 combines with J gene TRBJ1-4, with no clear D. The CDR3 is 13 residues long. Germline V gene data show CDR1 as SGHTA and CDR2 as FQGNSA. V was pared by 6 bases and J by 3 bases, with 8 bases between. CDR3 residues: CASRNRSNEKLFF. CDR3 nucleotides: TGTGCCAGCAGAAACAGATCTAATGAAAAACTGTTTTTT.

This clonotype was found a few times. V and J are TRBV5-1 and TRBJ1-1, with a tentative D call TRBD1 (5 bases). Germline V gives CDR1 SGHRS, CDR2 YFSETQ. The CDR3 runs to 14 residues. Deletions cut 4 bases from V and 1 base from J, with 11 bases between. CDR3: CASSPTVSNTEAFF. The CDR3 nucleotides are TGCGCCAGCAGCCCGACAGTCTCGAACACTGAAGCTTTCTTT.

Ten or more counts support this clonotype. The genes are TRBV29-1 and TRBJ2-5; D possibly corresponds to TRBD2 (7 bases). CDR1 is SQVTM and CDR2 is ANQGSEA in the germline V gene. The CDR3 loop spans 12 amino acids. V was shortened by 7 bases and J by 5 bases, with 14 bases between the two germline ends. The chain's CDR3 is CSAGGPGETQYF. In nucleotides, the CDR3 is TGCAGCGCCGGGGGGCCCGGGGAGACCCAGTACTTC.

This clonotype was found a few times. The chain uses TRBV11-1 and TRBJ2-5; no firm D call. Germline-derived CDR1 and CDR2 are SGHAT and FQDESV (reference sequence). The CDR3 totals 14 residues. The V and J ends lost 5 bases and 5 bases respectively, with 15 bases between them. CDR3 sequence: CASSPVQPFETQYF. In DNA form, the CDR3 reads TGTGCCAGCAGCCCAGTTCAGCCCTTTGAGACCCAGTACTTC.

V gene TRBV6-2 or TRBV6-3 combines with J gene TRBJ2-3, with TRBD2 as a possible D gene (6 bases). Germline lookup yields CDR1 MNHEY and CDR2 SVGEGT. The CDR3 has 15 amino acids. With 4 bases removed from V and 1 base from J, the gap between germline ends came to 12 bases. The CDR3 here is CASSSFWGGTDTQYF. In DNA form, the CDR3 reads TGTGCCAGCAGTTCCTTTTGGGGGGGCACAGATACGCAGTATTTT.

A remark on this clonotype: One junction end disagrees with the germline gene, perhaps due to a read error. The gene calls are TRBV25-1 and TRBJ2-3; 8 bases agree with TRBD2. Germline assignment: CDR1 MGHDK and CDR2 SYGVNS. This CDR3 is 11 amino acids long. The CDR3: CASSEGGGFNF. As DNA, the CDR3 is TGTGCCAGCAGTGAAGGCGGGGGGTTCAATTTT.

The chain links TRBV5-4 to TRBJ2-7; 10 bases match TRBD1. The CDR3 covers 13 residues. Unmatched junction bases numbered 1, after V lost 2 bases and J lost 5 bases. The germline V gene has CDR1 SGHNT and CDR2 YYREEE (reference sequence). The CDR3 loop reads CASSFGTGDEQYV. DNA for the CDR3: TGTGCCAGCAGCTTTGGGACAGGGGACGAGCAGTACGTC.

V usage is TRBV30 and J usage is TRBJ2-7; D call uncertain. V dropped 4 bases and J dropped 3 bases, with 10 bases sitting between them. CDR1 and CDR2 (germline): GTSNPN, SVGIG (reference sequence). The CDR3 extends over 12 amino acids. The CDR3: CAWKADGYEQYF. In DNA, the CDR3 is TGTGCCTGGAAAGCTGACGGCTACGAGCAGTACTTC.

This clonotype was detected a few times. The J gene is TRBJ2-1, the V gene TRBV20-1; 8 bases match TRBD2. CDR3 length: 14 residues. Per the germline V gene, CDR1 is DFQATT and CDR2 is SNEGSKA (reference sequence). With V trimmed by 0 bases and J by 6 bases, 4 bases remained unmatched. The CDR3 spells CSARDPLAGNEQFF. CDR3 nucleotide sequence: TGCAGTGCTAGAGATCCGCTAGCGGGCAATGAGCAGTTCTTC.

This clonotype was counted only a few times. The chain has TRBV15 and TRBJ1-1; the match to TRBD1 covers 10 bases. Germline V CDR1 and CDR2: LNHNV, YYDKDF (reference sequence). This CDR3 is built from 15 residues. J lost 3 bases, V lost 1 base, and 2 bases had no gene match. The CDR3 DNA sequence: TGTGCCACCAGCAGAGGGGGGACAGGGGACACTGAAGCTTTCTTT. Encoded protein: CATSRGGTGDTEAFF.

The V gene is TRBV11-2, the J gene TRBJ2-2; 7 bases align to TRBD1. This CDR3 comprises 17 residues. Trimming at V came to 4 bases and at J to 2 bases, leaving 10 bases not matched to a gene. Germline V gives CDR1 SGHAT, CDR2 FQNNGV. Here the CDR3 reads CASSSPAGTDNTGELFF. The CDR3 nucleotides read TGTGCCAGCAGCTCCCCGGCAGGGACAGACAACACCGGGGAGCTGTTTTTT.

Only a few counts were recorded for this clonotype. The chain recombines TRBV5-1 with TRBJ1-2, with D unclear. Germline V gene data show CDR1 as SGHRS and CDR2 as YFSETQ. The CDR3 runs to 16 residues. Trimming removed 0 bases from V and 0 bases from J, with 12 bases in between. CDR3 sequence (DNA): TGCGCCAGCAGCTTGGCTGGCACTCCCGCTAACTATGGCTACACCTTC. Amino acids: CASSLAGTPANYGYTF.